A selection of T cell receptor beta chains follows, all from one sample in a study of radiation and T cells in renal cell carcinoma. Generated by immunoSEQ multiplex PCR, the TCRdb table keeps only in-frame clones and is missing some. The repertoire holds about 160,000 clones, approximately 90% seen once, with 3.5% to 5% in the top ten. The sample was blood, taken from a patient whose treatment included radiotherapy and nephrectomy. These receptors originate from a woman between 70 and 85 years old with renal cell carcinoma. Both conserved end residues are part of each CDR3. The D gene is left open where the match is weak. Clone sizes are given selectively: once, few, many, or a class where the clone is expanded.

V,size,J,D,DNA,CDR3
TRBV7-6,NA,TRBJ2-7,NA,TGTGCCAGCAGCTTAGGAAACGGACAGTCCTACGAGCAGTACTTC,CASSLGNGQSYEQYF
TRBV19,NA,TRBJ2-2,TRBD1,TGTGCCAGTAGTATCTCCTTCCGACAGGGGATCGGGACCGGGGAGCTGTTTTTT,CASSISFRQGIGTGELFF
TRBV30,few,TRBJ1-5,NA,TGTGCCTGGACTCGACAACTGGGTGATCAGCCCCAGCATTTT,CAWTRQLGDQPQHF
TRBV6-6,NA,TRBJ1-5,NA,TGTGCCAGCAGTTTACAGGGTACCAATCAGCCCCAGCATTTT,CASSLQGTNQPQHF
TRBV11-3,NA,TRBJ1-5,NA,TGTGCCAGCAGCTTAGATCCGAGGCAGCCCCAGCATTTT,CASSLDPRQPQHF
TRBV29-1,NA,TRBJ1-3,NA,TGCAGCGGACAGGAGCGCTCTGGAAACACCATATATTTT,CSGQERSGNTIYF
TRBV27,NA,TRBJ1-2,NA,TGTGCCAGCAGGGCTTCCGGGAGTGTTGGTGGCTACACCTTC,CASRASGSVGGYTF
TRBV15,NA,TRBJ2-5,TRBD2,TGTGCCACCAGCAGAGAGAATAGCGGGTCTCAAGAGACCCAGTACTTC,CATSRENSGSQETQYF
TRBV6-4,NA,TRBJ1-2,NA,TGTGCCAGCAGTTCGGGGCCCGGGCATGGCTACACCTTC,CASSSGPGHGYTF
TRBV11-2,NA,TRBJ2-7,TRBD2,TGTGCCAGCAGCCCAAGCGGGGGGAACCTGTACGAGCAGTACTTC,CASSPSGGNLYEQYF
TRBV19,NA,TRBJ2-3,NA,TGTGCCAGTAGCCCCTCGCGGGCAGATACGCAGTATTTT,CASSPSRADTQYF
TRBV6-5,once,TRBJ1-5,NA,TGTGCCAGCAGTTCCAAGTCTGATCAGCCCCAGCATTTT,CASSSKSDQPQHF
TRBV28,once,TRBJ2-5,TRBD2,TGTGCCAGCACCGTAGCGGGGCAAGAGACCCAGTACTTC,CASTVAGQETQYF
TRBV19,NA,TRBJ2-7,NA,TGTGCCAGTAGTAAGGCACCTTCCTACGAGCAGTACTTC,CASSKAPSYEQYF
TRBV28,NA,TRBJ1-1,NA,TGTGCCAGCAGTTCCCCCGGGAGGGCTGAAGCTTTCTTT,CASSSPGRAEAFF